This T cell receptor beta chain was found in a study of cytomegalovirus exposure and HLA in healthy donors. Both 60 Vbeta primers and 13 Jbeta primers went into the PCR. TCRdb's table, derived via immunoSEQ multiplex PCR, lists solely in-frame clones and lacks some. The repertoire holds approximately 170,000 clones, with 70% to 90% as singletons. CDR3 length: 15 residues. Per the germline V gene, CDR1 is SGHTS and CDR2 is YDEGEE. With V trimmed by 1 base and J by 4 bases, 6 bases remained unmatched. This sequence joins TRBV5-8 and TRBJ1-1; 8 bases match TRBD1. The clonotype originates from a male donor in good health and CMV-seronegative. Material for sequencing was PBMCs. Here the CDR3 DNA reads TGTGCCAGCAGCTTGCAGGGGGCCGTTGCCACTGAAGCTTTCTTT. Its protein product is CASSLQGAVATEAFF.